The 20 T cell receptor beta chains presented below share a single source sample, sequenced in a study of OX40 agonist ivuxolimab in advanced cancers. The method was immunoSEQ multiplex PCR; TCRdb's version includes in-frame clones alone and lacks a portion of them. This table has some 52,000 clones, around 93% appearing once. Sequenced here: CD4+ or CD8+ T cells sorted from blood, sampled in a trial of the OX40 agonist ivuxolimab. The receptor source for this set is an adult with an advanced solid tumor such as melanoma, head and neck, liver or kidney cancer.

The CDR3 DNA reads TGTGCCTGGAGTGTGGACACTGGCACTGAAGCTTTCTTT. Its protein product is CAWSVDTGTEAFF. V is TRBV30 and J is TRBJ1-1; D is perhaps TRBD1 (5 bases). Trimming stripped 0 bases from V and 4 bases from J, with 9 bases between. Germline V gene sequence: CDR1 GTSNPN, CDR2 SVGIG (reference sequence). The CDR3 spans 13 residues.

J is TRBJ1-2 and V is TRBV9; 11 bases line up with TRBD1. Trimming at V came to 3 bases and at J to 3 bases, leaving 7 bases not matched to a gene. This CDR3 is built from 16 residues. Germline-derived CDR1 and CDR2 are SGDLS and YYNGEE. DNA for the CDR3: TGTGCCAGCAGCGAGCGGACAGGGGGCTCCGACTATGGCTACACCTTC. Its protein is CASSERTGGSDYGYTF.

This clone was seen more than once but under ten times. This CDR3 is CASSVGGYSNQPQHF. The CDR3 DNA reads TGTGCCAGCAGCGTAGGAGGGTATAGCAATCAGCCCCAGCATTTT. The chain has TRBV9 and TRBJ1-5; D unresolved. Trimming shortened V by 0 bases and J by 0 bases, and 7 bases separated the two germline ends. CDR3 size: 15 residues. Per the germline V gene, CDR1 is SGDLS and CDR2 is YYNGEE. Full variable domain (remainder filled in from reference TRBV9 and TRBJ1-5): DSGVTQTPKHLITATGQRVTLRCSPRSGDLSVYWYQQSLDQGLQFLIQYYNGEERAKGNILERFSAQQFPDLHSELNLSSLELGDSALYFCASSVGGYSNQPQHFGDGTRLSIL.

The chain carries TRBV27 and TRBJ2-7; D possibly corresponds to TRBD2 (6 bases). CDR3 length: 15 amino acids. CDR1 is MNHEY and CDR2 is SMNVEV in the germline V gene (reference sequence). Trimming pared 10 bases from V and 2 bases from J, leaving 21 bases between. CDR3 in DNA: TGTGCCACCGCCCAATCCCGGGACTGGACCTACGAGCAGTACTTC. Translated, it gives CATAQSRDWTYEQYF.

The rearrangement joins TRBV27 to TRBJ2-1; TRBD1 matches 7 bases. V lost 3 bases, J lost 7 bases, and 3 bases stayed unmatched. The V gene's germline CDR1 is MNHEY and CDR2 SMNVEV (reference sequence). This CDR3 is built from 13 residues. CDR3 sequence (DNA): TGTGCCAGCAGTTTGTCGACAGGGAATGAGCAGTTCTTC. Its protein is CASSLSTGNEQFF.

The J gene is TRBJ2-7, the V gene TRBV7-9; 12 bases are a match to TRBD2. The CDR3 runs 17 residues. Losses at the gene ends were 1 base for V and 2 bases for J; bases not matched to a gene: 6. Germline V gene lookup returns CDR1 SEHNR and CDR2 FQNEAQ (reference sequence). CDR3 residues: CASSLVGGLAGTYEQYF. For the CDR3, the DNA is TGTGCCAGCAGCTTAGTTGGTGGACTAGCGGGAACCTACGAGCAGTACTTC.

CDR3 DNA: TGTGCCAGCAGCTCGACAGGGTGGGGTACAGATACGCAGTATTTT. This sequence encodes CASSSTGWGTDTQYF. The chain employs TRBV7-9 and TRBJ2-3; TRBD1 aligns across 7 bases. Germline values: CDR1 SEHNR, CDR2 FQNEAQ (reference sequence). This CDR3 is 15 amino acids long. J lost 3 bases, V lost 4 bases, and 7 bases had no gene match.

J is TRBJ2-7 and V is TRBV29-1; D may be TRBD1 (9 bases). Trimming took off 5 bases at V and 2 bases at J, with 19 bases between the two ends. The CDR3 is 15 residues long. Germline-derived CDR1 and CDR2 are SQVTM and ANQGSEA. The CDR3 sequence is CSVLGSGTGPYEQYF. CDR3 in DNA: TGCAGCGTTCTAGGTAGCGGGACAGGGCCCTACGAGCAGTACTTC.

The V call is TRBV23-1, the J call TRBJ1-1; D call uncertain. TRBV23-1 is flagged as an ORF with uncertain function. The CDR3 extends over 13 amino acids. V shed 7 bases and J shed 6 bases, with 15 bases lying between them. The CDR3 sequence is CASTPPGSAEAFF. CDR3 coding DNA: TGCGCCAGCACCCCGCCGGGAAGCGCTGAAGCTTTCTTT.

The chain employs TRBV4-1 and TRBJ2-1; 10 bases map to TRBD2. V lost 2 bases and J lost 0; bases outside the gene matches: 10. The length of the CDR3 is 19 residues. Germline V gene data show CDR1 as MGHRA and CDR2 as YSYEKL. The CDR3 DNA follows: TGCGCCAGCAGCCAATTTGGTTCTAGCGGGAGTAGCTCCTACAATGAGCAGTTCTTC. Encoded protein: CASSQFGSSGSSSYNEQFF.

The chain carries TRBV29-1 and TRBJ2-2, with 10 bases matching TRBD2. CDR1 and CDR2 from the germline V gene are SQVTM and ANQGSEA. V was clipped by 2 bases and J by 1 base; unmatched bases: 4. CDR3 length: 16 amino acids. CDR3 residues: CSVESRLAGNTGELFF. The CDR3 DNA follows: TGCAGCGTTGAATCCCGACTAGCGGGGAACACCGGGGAGCTGTTTTTT.

The genes are TRBV6-5 and TRBJ2-7; 9 bases are a match to TRBD2. The germline V gene encodes CDR1 MNHEY and CDR2 SVGAGI. The CDR3 sequence is 16 residues long. V lost 4 bases, J lost 3 bases, and 10 bases stayed unmatched. The DNA of the CDR3 is TGTGCCAGCAGTTCCCCCGCAGCGGGAGGACTCTACGAGCAGTACTTC. Its protein product is CASSSPAAGGLYEQYF.

This sequence joins TRBV7-8 and TRBJ2-1; 9 bases line up with TRBD2. Unmatched junction bases numbered 6, after V lost 6 bases and J lost 3 bases. Germline CDR1 reads SGHVS; CDR2 reads FQNEAQ. The CDR3 is 15 amino acids. The CDR3 sequence is CASRLLAGFYNEQFF. Written as DNA, the CDR3 is TGTGCCAGCAGACTCCTAGCGGGATTCTACAATGAGCAGTTCTTC.

This sequence joins TRBV29-1 and TRBJ2-7, with 9 bases identical to TRBD1. V lost 6 bases and J lost 0; bases outside the gene matches: 3. This CDR3 comprises 13 residues. Germline lookup yields CDR1 SQVTM and CDR2 ANQGSEA. This chain's CDR3 is CSVQTGGSYEQYF. DNA for the CDR3: TGCAGCGTGCAGACAGGGGGCTCCTACGAGCAGTACTTC.

This rearrangement joins TRBV29-1 to TRBJ2-3; D is unresolved. This CDR3 has 11 amino acids. The V end was cut by 6 bases, the J end by 2 bases, with 6 bases between. Per the germline V gene, CDR1 is SQVTM and CDR2 is ANQGSEA. CDR3 coding DNA: TGCAGCGTCTACCTCACAGATACGCAGTATTTT. It is translated as CSVYLTDTQYF.

This rearrangement joins TRBV2 to TRBJ2-2; 9 bases are a match to TRBD2. V was clipped by 2 bases and J by 0 bases; unmatched bases: 7. CDR1 and CDR2 from the germline V gene are SNHLY and FYNNEI. CDR3 length equals 18 residues. The CDR3 loop reads CASSEWLAGTTNTGELFF. DNA for the CDR3: TGTGCCAGCAGTGAATGGCTAGCGGGAACCACGAACACCGGGGAGCTGTTTTTT. Supplemented by reference TRBV2 and TRBJ2-2, the full variable domain reads EPEVTQTPSHQVTQMGQEVILRCVPISNHLYFYWYRQILGQKVEFLVSFYNNEISEKSEIFDDQFSVERPDGSNFTLKIRSTKLEDSAMYFCASSEWLAGTTNTGELFFGEGSRLTVL.

This clone has more than one count but fewer than ten. The chain combines TRBV25-1 with TRBJ1-5; D unresolved. The germline V gene has CDR1 MGHDK and CDR2 SYGVNS. Trimming pared 2 bases from V and 6 bases from J, leaving 8 bases between. CDR3 length: 13 amino acids. CDR3 bases: TGTGCCAGCAGTGAAGGCGAGTCTCAGCCCCAGCATTTT. Amino acid sequence: CASSEGESQPQHF. The variable domain in full, completed from reference TRBV25-1 and TRBJ1-5, reads EADIYQTPRYLVIGTGKKITLECSQTMGHDKMYWYQQDPGMELHLIHYSYGVNSTEKGDLSSESTVSRIRTEHFPLTLESARPSHTSQYLCASSEGESQPQHFGDGTRLSIL.

The V and J genes are TRBV11-2 and TRBJ1-4; D is unresolved. Trimming took 3 bases from V and 2 from J, leaving 4 bases between them. The germline gives CDR1 SGHAT, CDR2 FQNNGV. The CDR3 totals 13 residues. The CDR3 DNA sequence: TGTGCCAGCAGCTTTGGTACTAATGAAAAACTGTTTTTT. Its protein is CASSFGTNEKLFF.

The CDR3 DNA sequence: TGTGCCAGCAGTGAAACGGGGAGCGGGATATACAATGAGCAGTTCTTC. It encodes CASSETGSGIYNEQFF. This chain links TRBV2 with TRBJ2-1; 7 bases fit TRBD2. With V trimmed by 2 bases and J by 4 bases, 8 bases remained unmatched. The germline V gene has CDR1 SNHLY and CDR2 FYNNEI. The CDR3 spans 16 residues.

This sequence joins TRBV6-1 and TRBJ1-2, with D tentatively TRBD1 (6 bases). The germline gives CDR1 MNHNS, CDR2 SASEGT. Trimming stripped 6 bases from V and 5 bases from J, with 13 bases between. The CDR3 sequence is 13 residues long. Written as DNA, the CDR3 is TGTGCCAGCAGACGCACGACAGGTTATGGCTACACCTTC. Translating it yields CASRRTTGYGYTF.